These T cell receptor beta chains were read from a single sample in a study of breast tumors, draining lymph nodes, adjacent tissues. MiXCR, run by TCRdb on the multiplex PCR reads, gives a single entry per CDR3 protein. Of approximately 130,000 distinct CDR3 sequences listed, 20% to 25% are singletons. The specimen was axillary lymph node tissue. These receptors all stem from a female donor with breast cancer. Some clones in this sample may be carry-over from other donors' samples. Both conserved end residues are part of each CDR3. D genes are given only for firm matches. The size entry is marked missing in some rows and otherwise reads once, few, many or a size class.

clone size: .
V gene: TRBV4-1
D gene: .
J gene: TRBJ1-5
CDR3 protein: CASSQDRGDILQPQHF
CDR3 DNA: TGCGCCAGCAGCCAAGATAGAGGGGACATCCTTCAGCCCCAGCATTTT

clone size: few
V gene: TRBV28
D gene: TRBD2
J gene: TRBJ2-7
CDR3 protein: CASSLETSGTSYEQYF
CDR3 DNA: TGTGCCAGCAGTTTGGAAACTAGCGGGACCTCCTACGAGCAGTACTTC

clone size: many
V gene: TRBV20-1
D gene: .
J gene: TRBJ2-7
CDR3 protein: CSATGTTYEQYF
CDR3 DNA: TGCAGTGCGACCGGGACAACCTACGAGCAGTACTTC

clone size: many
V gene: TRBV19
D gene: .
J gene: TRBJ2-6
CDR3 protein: CASKGSGANVLTF
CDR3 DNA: TGTGCCAGCAAGGGGTCTGGGGCCAACGTCCTGACTTTC

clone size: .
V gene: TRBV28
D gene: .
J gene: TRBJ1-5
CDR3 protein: CASSLEYSNQPQHF
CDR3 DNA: TGTGCCAGCAGTTTAGAGTATAGCAATCAGCCCCAGCATTTT

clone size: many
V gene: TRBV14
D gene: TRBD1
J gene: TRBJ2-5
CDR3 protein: CASSQDLGQGETQYF
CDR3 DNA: TGTGCCAGCAGCCAAGATCTTGGACAGGGGGAGACCCAGTACTTC

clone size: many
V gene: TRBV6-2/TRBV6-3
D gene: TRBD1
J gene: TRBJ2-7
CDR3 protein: CASSYVTGSGEQYF
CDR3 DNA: TGTGCCAGCAGTTACGTGACAGGGTCTGGGGAGCAGTACTTC

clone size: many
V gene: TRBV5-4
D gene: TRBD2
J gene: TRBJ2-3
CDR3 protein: CASSLVLGSRLASDTQYF
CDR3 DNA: TGTGCCAGCAGCCTTGTTTTGGGCTCCAGACTAGCGTCAGATACGCAGTATTTT

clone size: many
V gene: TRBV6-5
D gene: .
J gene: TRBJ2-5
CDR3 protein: CASSYALGEETQYF
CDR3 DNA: TGTGCCAGCAGTTACGCTTTGGGGGAAGAGACCCAGTACTTC

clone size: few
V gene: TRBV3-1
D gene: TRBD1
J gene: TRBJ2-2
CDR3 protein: CASSLQGSGGELFF
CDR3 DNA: TGTGCCAGCAGCCTACAGGGGTCGGGCGGGGAGCTGTTTTTT

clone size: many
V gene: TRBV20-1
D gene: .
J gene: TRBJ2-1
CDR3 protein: CSARDMGRTYNEQFF
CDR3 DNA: TGCAGTGCTAGAGATATGGGGAGGACCTACAATGAGCAGTTCTTC

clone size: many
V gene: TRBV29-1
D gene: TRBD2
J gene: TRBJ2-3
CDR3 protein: CSVVASGTSTDTQYF
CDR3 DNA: TGCAGCGTTGTGGCTAGCGGAACTAGCACAGATACGCAGTATTTT

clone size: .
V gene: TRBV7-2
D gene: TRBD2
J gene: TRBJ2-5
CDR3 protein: CASSLASGRKETQYF
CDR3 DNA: TGTGCCAGCAGCTTAGCCAGCGGGAGGAAAGAGACCCAGTACTTC

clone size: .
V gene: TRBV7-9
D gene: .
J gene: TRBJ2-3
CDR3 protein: CASSLDPDTDTQYF
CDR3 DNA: TGTGCCAGCAGCTTAGACCCGGACACAGATACGCAGTATTTT

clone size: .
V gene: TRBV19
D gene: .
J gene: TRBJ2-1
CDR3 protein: CASTAATTYNEQSF
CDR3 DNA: TGTGCCAGTACGGCAGCTACAACCTACAATGAGCAGTCCTTC

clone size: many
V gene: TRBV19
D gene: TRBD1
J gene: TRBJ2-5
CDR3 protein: CASSTGTGAQETQYF
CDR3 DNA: TGTGCCAGTAGTACCGGGACAGGGGCCCAAGAGACCCAGTACTTC

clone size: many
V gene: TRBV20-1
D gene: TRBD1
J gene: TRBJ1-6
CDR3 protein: CSARVQGRAENSPLHF
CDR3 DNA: TGCAGTGCTAGAGTACAGGGGCGGGCGGAAAATTCACCCCTCCACTTT

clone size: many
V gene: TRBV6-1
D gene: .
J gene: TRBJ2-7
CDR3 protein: CASSEVVVWEQYF
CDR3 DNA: TGTGCCAGCAGTGAAGTAGTCGTCTGGGAGCAGTACTTC

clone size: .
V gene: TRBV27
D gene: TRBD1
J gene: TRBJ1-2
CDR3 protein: CASSPIPGTGGYGYTF
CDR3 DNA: TGTGCCAGCAGTCCAATACCCGGGACAGGGGGCTATGGCTACACCTTC

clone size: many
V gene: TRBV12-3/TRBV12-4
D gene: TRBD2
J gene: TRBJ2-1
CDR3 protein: CASSTRPQGLADHYNEQFF
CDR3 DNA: TGTGCCAGCAGTACCCGGCCCCAGGGACTAGCGGATCACTACAATGAGCAGTTCTTC

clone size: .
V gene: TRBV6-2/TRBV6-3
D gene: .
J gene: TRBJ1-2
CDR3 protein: CASSSAYGYTF
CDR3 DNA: TGTGCCAGCAGTTCGGCGTATGGCTACACCTTC

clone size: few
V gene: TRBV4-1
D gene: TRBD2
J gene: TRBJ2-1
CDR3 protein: CASSQEPGLGSYNEQFF
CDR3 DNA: TGCGCCAGCAGCCAAGAACCGGGACTAGGCTCCTACAATGAGCAGTTCTTC

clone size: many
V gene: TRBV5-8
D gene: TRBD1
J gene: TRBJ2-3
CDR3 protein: CATNYGTGARDTQYF
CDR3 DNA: TGTGCCACCAACTACGGGACAGGGGCGAGGGATACGCAGTATTTT

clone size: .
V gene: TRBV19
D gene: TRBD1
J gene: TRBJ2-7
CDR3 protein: CASTPGQGDGGQYF
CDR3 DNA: TGTGCCAGTACCCCGGGACAGGGGGACGGCGGGCAGTACTTC

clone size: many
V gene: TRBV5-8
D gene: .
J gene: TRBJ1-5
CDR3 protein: CASSLGVNQPQHF
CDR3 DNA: TGTGCCAGCAGCTTGGGGGTGAATCAGCCCCAGCATTTT

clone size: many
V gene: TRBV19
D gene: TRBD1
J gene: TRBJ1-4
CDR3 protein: CASSMKWGQLNEKLFF
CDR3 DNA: TGTGCCAGTAGTATGAAATGGGGACAGCTTAATGAAAAACTGTTTTTT

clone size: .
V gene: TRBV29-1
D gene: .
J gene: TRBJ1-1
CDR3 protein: CSVAVPTPMNTEAFF
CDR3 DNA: TGCAGCGTTGCAGTACCGACGCCTATGAACACTGAAGCTTTCTTT

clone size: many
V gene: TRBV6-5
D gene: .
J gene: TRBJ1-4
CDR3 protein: CASSYSWGSNEKLFF
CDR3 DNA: TGTGCCAGCAGTTACTCCTGGGGGTCTAACGAAAAACTGTTTTTT

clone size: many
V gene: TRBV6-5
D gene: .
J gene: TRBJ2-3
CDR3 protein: CASSYGRQTSTDTQYF
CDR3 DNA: TGTGCCAGCAGTTACGGTCGGCAGACTAGCACAGATACGCAGTATTTT

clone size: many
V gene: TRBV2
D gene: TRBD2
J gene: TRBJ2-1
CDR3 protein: CASSDWSSGRNEQFF
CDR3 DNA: TGTGCCAGCAGTGATTGGAGTAGCGGGAGGAATGAGCAGTTCTTC

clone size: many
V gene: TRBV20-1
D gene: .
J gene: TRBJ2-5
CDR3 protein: CSARGMGLVETQYF
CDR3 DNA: TGCAGTGCTAGAGGAATGGGGCTTGTGGAGACCCAGTACTTC

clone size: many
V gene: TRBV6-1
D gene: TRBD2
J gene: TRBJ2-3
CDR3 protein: CASGRTSSTDTQYF
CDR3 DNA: TGTGCCAGCGGAAGGACTAGCAGCACAGATACGCAGTATTTT

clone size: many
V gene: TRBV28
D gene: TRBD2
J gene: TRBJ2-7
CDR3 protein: CASSSSGASSYEQYF
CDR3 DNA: TGTGCCAGCAGTTCTAGCGGGGCTAGCTCCTACGAGCAGTACTTC

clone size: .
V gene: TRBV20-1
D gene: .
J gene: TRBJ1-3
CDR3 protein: CSARGASVGTGNTIYF
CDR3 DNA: TGCAGTGCCCGGGGGGCGTCGGTGGGTACTGGAAACACCATATATTTT

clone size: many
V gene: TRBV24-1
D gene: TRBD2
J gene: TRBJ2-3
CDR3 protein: CATSDLAAAGGSDTQYF
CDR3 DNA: TGTGCCACCAGTGATTTAGCGGCAGCGGGAGGGTCAGATACGCAGTATTTT

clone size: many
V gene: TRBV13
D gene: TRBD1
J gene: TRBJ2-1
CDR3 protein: CASSLRDRDNEQFF
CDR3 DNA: TGTGCCAGCAGCCTCCGGGACAGGGACAATGAGCAGTTCTTC

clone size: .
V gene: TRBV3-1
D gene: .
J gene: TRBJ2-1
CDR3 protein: CASSHQGNEQFF
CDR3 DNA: TGTGCCAGCAGCCATCAGGGAAATGAGCAGTTCTTC

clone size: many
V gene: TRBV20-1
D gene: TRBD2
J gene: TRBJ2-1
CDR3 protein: CSARDPGTSGKNEQFF
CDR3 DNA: TGCAGTGCTAGAGATCCCGGGACTAGCGGGAAAAATGAGCAGTTCTTC

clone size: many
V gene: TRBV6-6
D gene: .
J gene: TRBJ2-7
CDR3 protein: CASSYSTFYEQYF
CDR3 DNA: TGTGCCAGCAGTTACTCGACCTTCTACGAGCAGTACTTC

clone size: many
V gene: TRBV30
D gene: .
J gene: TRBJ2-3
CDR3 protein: CAWSVLMSTDTQYF
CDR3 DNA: TGTGCCTGGAGTGTTCTGATGAGCACAGATACGCAGTATTTT

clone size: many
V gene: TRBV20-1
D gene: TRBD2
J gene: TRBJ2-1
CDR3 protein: CSATSGLADNEQFF
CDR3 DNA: TGCAGTGCTACCTCGGGACTAGCGGACAATGAGCAGTTCTTC

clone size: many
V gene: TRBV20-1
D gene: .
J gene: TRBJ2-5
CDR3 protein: CSAGTPSETQYF
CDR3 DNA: TGCAGTGCTGGGACACCCTCAGAGACCCAGTACTTC

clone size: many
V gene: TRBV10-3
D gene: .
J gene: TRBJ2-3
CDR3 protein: CAISEGGSIDTQYF
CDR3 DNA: TGTGCCATCAGTGAGGGGGGGAGTATAGATACGCAGTATTTT

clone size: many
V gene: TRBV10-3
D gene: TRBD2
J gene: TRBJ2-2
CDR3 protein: CASGLAGDGELFF
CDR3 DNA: TGTGCCAGCGGACTAGCGGGAGACGGGGAGCTGTTTTTT

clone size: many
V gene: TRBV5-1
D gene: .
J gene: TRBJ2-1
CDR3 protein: CASSPNVGDNEQFF
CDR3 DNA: TGCGCCAGCAGCCCAAACGTTGGTGACAATGAGCAGTTCTTC

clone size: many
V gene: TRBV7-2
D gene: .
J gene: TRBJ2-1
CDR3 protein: CASSSLTAGEQFF
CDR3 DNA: TGTGCCAGCAGCTCCCTCACGGCGGGAGAGCAGTTCTTC

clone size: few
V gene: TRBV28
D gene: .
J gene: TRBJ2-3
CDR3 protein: CASSLVSTDTQYF
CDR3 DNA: TGTGCCAGCAGTTTAGTAAGCACAGATACGCAGTATTTT

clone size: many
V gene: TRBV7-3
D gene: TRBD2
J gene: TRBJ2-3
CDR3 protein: CASSLFAAAGVGTDTQYF
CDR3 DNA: TGTGCCAGCAGCTTATTCGCAGCAGCGGGAGTCGGGACAGATACGCAGTATTTT

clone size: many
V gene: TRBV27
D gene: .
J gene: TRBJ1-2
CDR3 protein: CASSLSGQGYTF
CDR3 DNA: TGTGCCAGCAGTCTCTCCGGACAGGGCTACACCTTC

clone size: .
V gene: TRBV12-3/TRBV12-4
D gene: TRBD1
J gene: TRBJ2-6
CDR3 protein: CASSPQGALPGANVLTF
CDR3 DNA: TGTGCCAGCAGTCCCCAGGGGGCCCTCCCTGGGGCCAACGTCCTGACTTTC

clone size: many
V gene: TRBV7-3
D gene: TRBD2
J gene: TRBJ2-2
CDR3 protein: CASSLGLAVNTGELFF
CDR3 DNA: TGTGCCAGCAGCTTAGGGCTAGCGGTAAACACCGGGGAGCTGTTTTTT

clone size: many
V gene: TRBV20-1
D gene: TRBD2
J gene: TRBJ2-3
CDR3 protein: CSAVGTSGRMDTQYF
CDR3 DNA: TGCAGTGCTGTAGGGACTAGCGGGAGGATGGATACGCAGTATTTT

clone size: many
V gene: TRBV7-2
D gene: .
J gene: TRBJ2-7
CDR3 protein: CASSYTGPLYEQYF
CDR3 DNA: TGTGCCAGCAGTTATACAGGGCCCTTATACGAGCAGTACTTC